What follows are 9 T cell receptor beta chains derived from one specimen sequenced in a study of beta chain features in type 1 diabetes. Reverse transcription of all isolated RNA meant that expressed TCRB transcripts were sequenced. Repertoires were generated with immunoSEQ multiplex PCR, while TCRdb's copy carries only in-frame clones and drops some. The sample carries about 140,000 clones, roughly 9.3% recorded once. Sequencing was carried out using central memory CD4+ T cells from blood. These receptors were obtained from a woman in her forties in good health.

The rearrangement uses TRBV18 and TRBJ1-1; 9 positions agree with TRBD1. CDR3 size: 12 residues. Germline V gene data show CDR1 as KGHSH and CDR2 as LQKENI. The ends lost 3 bases at V and 11 bases at J; junction bases unmatched: 4. CDR3 residues: CASSPDRGWAFF. Written as DNA, the CDR3 is TGTGCCAGCTCACCTGACAGGGGGTGGGCTTTCTTT.

This clone was recorded a few times. CDR3 amino acids: CASRPLQGATDTQYF. DNA of the CDR3: TGTGCCAGCAGGCCCCTACAGGGGGCCACAGATACGCAGTATTTT. The rearrangement uses TRBV27 and TRBJ2-3, with 9 nucleotides matching TRBD1. Germline CDR1 MNHEY, CDR2 SMNVEV (reference sequence). CDR3 size: 15 residues. J gave up 2 bases and V 6 bases, and 6 bases lay outside the gene matches.

There are a few counts of this clone. The CDR3 spells CASSLGTGFQETQYF. The CDR3 bases are TGTGCCAGCAGCTTAGGGACTGGGTTCCAAGAGACCCAGTACTTC. The chain is built from TRBV11-2 and TRBJ2-5; D possibly corresponds to TRBD2 (5 bases). CDR1 and CDR2 (germline): SGHAT, FQNNGV. V was cut by 1 base and J by 1 base, with 10 bases left in between. The CDR3 contains 15 residues.

V and J are TRBV5-1 and TRBJ2-3; 9 bases map to TRBD2. The CDR3 has 16 residues. After removal of 3 bases from V and 4 bases from J, the junction contained 9 bases not matched to a gene. Germline CDR1 and CDR2: SGHRS and YFSETQ. The CDR3 coding sequence is TGCGCCAGCAGCTCCAGTACTAGCGGGTTGGCAGATACGCAGTATTTT. The encoded protein is CASSSSTSGLADTQYF. Filled out from reference TRBV5-1 and TRBJ2-3, the complete variable domain reads KAGVTQTPRYLIKTRGQQVTLSCSPISGHRSVSWYQQTPGQGLQFLFEYFSETQRNKGNFPGRFSGRQFSNSRSEMNVSTLELGDSALYLCASSSSTSGLADTQYFGPGTRLTVL.

The sample holds a few counts of this clone. The genes are TRBV9 and TRBJ1-1; tentatively, D is TRBD1 (6 bases). Germline assignment: CDR1 SGDLS and CDR2 YYNGEE. The CDR3 extends over 14 amino acids. Deletions cut 0 bases from V and 1 base from J, with 7 bases between. In DNA form, the CDR3 reads TGTGCCAGCAGCGTAGAAGGGGGGAACACTGAAGCTTTCTTT. Translated, it gives CASSVEGGNTEAFF.

The rearrangement uses TRBV19 and TRBJ1-1; no firm D call. Germline CDR1 is LNHDA and CDR2 is SQIVND (reference sequence). V shed 3 bases and J shed 1 base, with 15 bases lying between them. CDR3 length equals 16 residues. The CDR3: CASSILMARSNTEAFF. The CDR3 DNA follows: TGTGCCAGTAGTATTTTAATGGCTCGTTCGAACACTGAAGCTTTCTTT. Full variable domain (outside the CDR3, taken from reference TRBV19 and TRBJ1-1): DGGITQSPKYLFRKEGQNVTLSCEQNLNHDAMYWYRQDPGQGLRLIYYSQIVNDFQKGDIAEGYSVSREKKESFPLTVTSAQKNPTAFYLCASSILMARSNTEAFFGQGTRLTVV.

This clone turned up a few times. V and J are TRBV5-1 and TRBJ1-2; weak D call: TRBD1 (6 bases). The CDR3 is made up of 12 amino acids. Germline assignment: CDR1 SGHRS and CDR2 YFSETQ. Trimming left V 4 bases short and J 3 bases short, with 7 bases between. The CDR3 DNA follows: TGCGCCAGCAGCCCAGGGGACTATGGCTACACCTTC. Encoded protein: CASSPGDYGYTF.

This clone has only a few counts. V gene TRBV5-1 combines with J gene TRBJ2-3; D is possibly TRBD2 (7 bases). Germline CDR1 SGHRS, CDR2 YFSETQ. The CDR3 is made up of 15 amino acids. V lost 4 bases and J 2 bases, leaving 14 bases between the germline ends. The CDR3 loop is CASSLGGGATDTQYF. CDR3 nucleotides: TGCGCCAGCAGCCTTGGAGGGGGGGCCACAGATACGCAGTATTTT. The full variable domain, completed using reference TRBV5-1 and TRBJ2-3, is KAGVTQTPRYLIKTRGQQVTLSCSPISGHRSVSWYQQTPGQGLQFLFEYFSETQRNKGNFPGRFSGRQFSNSRSEMNVSTLELGDSALYLCASSLGGGATDTQYFGPGTRLTVL.

The chain joins TRBV9 to TRBJ2-3, with D perhaps TRBD2 (6 bases). CDR3 length equals 15 residues. CDR1 SGDLS and CDR2 YYNGEE come from the germline V gene. V was clipped by 1 base and J by 1 base, with 10 bases between them. CDR3 in amino acids: CASSVRRGGTDTQYF. In nucleotides, the CDR3 is TGTGCCAGCAGCGTACGGCGGGGAGGCACAGATACGCAGTATTTT.